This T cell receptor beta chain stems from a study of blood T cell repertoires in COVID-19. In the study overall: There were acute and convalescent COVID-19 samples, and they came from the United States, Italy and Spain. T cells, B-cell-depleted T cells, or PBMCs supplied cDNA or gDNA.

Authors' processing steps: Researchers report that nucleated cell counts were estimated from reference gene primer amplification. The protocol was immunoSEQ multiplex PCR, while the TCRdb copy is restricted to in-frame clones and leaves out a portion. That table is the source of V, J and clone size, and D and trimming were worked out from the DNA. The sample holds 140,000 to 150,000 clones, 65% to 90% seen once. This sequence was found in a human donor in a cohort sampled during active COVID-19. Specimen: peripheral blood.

The chain's CDR3 is CASSSRTGQETQYF. The CDR3 nucleotides read TGTGCCAGCAGCTCTAGGACAGGGCAAGAGACCCAGTACTTC. The rearrangement links TRBV7-9 to TRBJ2-5, with 8 bases lining up with TRBD1. The CDR3 spans 14 residues. Germline values: CDR1 SEHNR, CDR2 FQNEAQ (reference sequence). V lost 4 bases to trimming and J lost 2 bases; unmatched junction nucleotides: 3. The entire variable domain, with the rest obtained from reference TRBV7-9 and TRBJ2-5, is as follows: DTGVSQNPRHKITKRGQNVTFRCDPISEHNRLYWYRQTLGQGPEFLTYFQNEAQLEKSRLLSDRFSAERPKGSFSTLEIQRTEQGDSAMYLCASSSRTGQETQYFGPGTRLLVL.